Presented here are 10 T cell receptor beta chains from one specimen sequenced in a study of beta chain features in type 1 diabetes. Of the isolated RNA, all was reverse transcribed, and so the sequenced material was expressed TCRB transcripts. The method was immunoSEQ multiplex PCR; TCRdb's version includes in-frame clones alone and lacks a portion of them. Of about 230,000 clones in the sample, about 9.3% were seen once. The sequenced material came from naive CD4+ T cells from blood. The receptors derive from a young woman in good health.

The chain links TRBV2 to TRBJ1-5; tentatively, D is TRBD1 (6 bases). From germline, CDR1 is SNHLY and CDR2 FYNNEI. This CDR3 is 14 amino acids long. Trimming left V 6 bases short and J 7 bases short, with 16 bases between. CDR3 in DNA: TGTGCCAGCAGGAGGGGGGGAGGGAGCCAGCCCCAGCATTTT. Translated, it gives CASRRGGGSQPQHF.

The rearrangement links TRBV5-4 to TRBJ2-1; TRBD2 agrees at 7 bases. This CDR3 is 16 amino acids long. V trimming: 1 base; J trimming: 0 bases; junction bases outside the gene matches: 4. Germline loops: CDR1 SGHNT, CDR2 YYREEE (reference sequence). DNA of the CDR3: TGTGCCAGCAGCTTGTGGGGGGGGAACTCCTACAATGAGCAGTTCTTC. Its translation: CASSLWGGNSYNEQFF.

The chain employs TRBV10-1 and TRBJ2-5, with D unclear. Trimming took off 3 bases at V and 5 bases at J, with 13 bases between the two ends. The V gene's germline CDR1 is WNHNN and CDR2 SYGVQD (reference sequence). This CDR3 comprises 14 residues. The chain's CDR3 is CASSELLPPETQYF. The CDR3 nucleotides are TGCGCCAGCAGTGAATTACTACCACCGGAGACCCAGTACTTC.

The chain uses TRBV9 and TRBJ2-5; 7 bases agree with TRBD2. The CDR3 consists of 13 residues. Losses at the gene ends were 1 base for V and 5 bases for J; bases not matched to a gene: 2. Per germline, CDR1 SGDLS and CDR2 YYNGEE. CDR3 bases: TGTGCCAGCAGCGTATCAGCGGGGGAGACCCAGTACTTC. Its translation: CASSVSAGETQYF.

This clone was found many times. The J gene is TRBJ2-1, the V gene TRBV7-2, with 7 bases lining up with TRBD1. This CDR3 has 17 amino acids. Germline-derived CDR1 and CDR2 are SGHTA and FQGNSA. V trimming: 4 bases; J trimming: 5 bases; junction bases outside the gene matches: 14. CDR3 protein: CASSSWDSQRADNEQFF. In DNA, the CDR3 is TGTGCCAGCAGCTCATGGGACAGCCAAAGAGCAGACAATGAGCAGTTCTTC. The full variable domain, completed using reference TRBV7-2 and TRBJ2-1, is GAGVSQSPSNKVTEKGKDVELRCDPISGHTALYWYRQSLGQGLEFLIYFQGNSAPDKSGLPSDRFSAERTGGSVSTLTIQRTQQEDSAVYLCASSSWDSQRADNEQFFGPGTRLTVL.

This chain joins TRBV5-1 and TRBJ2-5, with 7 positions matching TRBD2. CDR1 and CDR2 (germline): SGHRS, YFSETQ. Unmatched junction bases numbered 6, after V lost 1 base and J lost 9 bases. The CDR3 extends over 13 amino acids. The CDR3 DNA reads TGCGCCAGCAGCTTGCGGGGGGAGAGGGCCCAGTACTTC. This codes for CASSLRGERAQYF.

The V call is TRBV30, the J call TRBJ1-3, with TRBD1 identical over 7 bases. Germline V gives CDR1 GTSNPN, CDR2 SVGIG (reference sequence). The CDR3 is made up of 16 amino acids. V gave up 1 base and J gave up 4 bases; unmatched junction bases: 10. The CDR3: CAWSGDSRRTGNTIYF. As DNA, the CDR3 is TGTGCCTGGAGTGGGGACAGCCGGCGAACGGGAAACACCATATATTTT. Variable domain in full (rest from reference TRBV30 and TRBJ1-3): SQTIHQWPATLVQPVGSPLSLECTVEGTSNPNLYWYRQAAGRGLQLLFYSVGIGQISSEVPQNLSASRPQDRQFILSSKKLLLSDSGFYLCAWSGDSRRTGNTIYFGEGSWLTVV.

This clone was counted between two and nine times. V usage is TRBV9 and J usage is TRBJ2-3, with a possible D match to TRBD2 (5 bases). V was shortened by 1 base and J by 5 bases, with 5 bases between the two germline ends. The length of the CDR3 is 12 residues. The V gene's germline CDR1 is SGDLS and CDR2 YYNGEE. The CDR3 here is CASSVREDTQYF. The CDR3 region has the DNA TGTGCCAGCAGCGTACGGGAAGATACGCAGTATTTT.

Here the CDR3 reads CASSLGTSGVSSYNEQFF. CDR3 bases: TGTGCCAGCAGCTTGGGGACTAGCGGGGTTAGCTCCTACAATGAGCAGTTCTTC. The V and J genes are TRBV5-6 and TRBJ2-1, with 12 bases that match TRBD2. Germline V gene data show CDR1 as SGHDT and CDR2 as YYEEEE. The CDR3 runs to 18 residues. V lost 0 bases to trimming and J lost 0 bases; unmatched junction nucleotides: 4.

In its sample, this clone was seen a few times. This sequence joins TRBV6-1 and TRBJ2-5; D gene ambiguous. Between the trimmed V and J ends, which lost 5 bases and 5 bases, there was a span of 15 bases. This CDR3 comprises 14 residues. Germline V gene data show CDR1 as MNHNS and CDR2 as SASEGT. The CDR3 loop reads CASSPTGYRETQYF. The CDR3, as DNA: TGTGCCAGCAGTCCGACCGGGTACCGGGAGACCCAGTACTTC.